These 20 T cell receptor beta chains were all obtained from the same sample, sequenced in a study of blood T cell repertoires in COVID-19. The method was immunoSEQ multiplex PCR; TCRdb's version includes in-frame clones alone and lacks a portion of them. Of around 97,000 clones listed, nearly 85% are singletons. The sample was peripheral blood. Receptors were obtained from a human donor in a cohort sampled during active or convalescent COVID-19.

This sequence joins TRBV6-5 and TRBJ1-5; possible D gene TRBD1, 5 bases. Germline V lookup: CDR1 MNHEY, CDR2 SVGAGI. Deletions cut 5 bases from V and 6 bases from J, with 17 bases between. This CDR3 has 15 amino acids. CDR3 coding DNA: TGTGCCAGCAGTCCACGGACCTGGGGGGTTCAGCCCCAGCATTTT. Its protein product is CASSPRTWGVQPQHF.

V is TRBV6-6 and J is TRBJ1-5, with TRBD1 as a possible D gene (6 bases). V was trimmed by 5 bases and J by 6 bases, leaving 17 bases between them. The CDR3 totals 15 residues. The V gene's germline CDR1 is MNHNY and CDR2 SVGAGI (reference sequence). In DNA, the CDR3 is TGTGCCAGCAGTAAAACGATGACAGGTCCTCAGCCCCAGCATTTT. It encodes CASSKTMTGPQPQHF.

The chain employs TRBV5-6 and TRBJ2-7; no definite D call. The germline V gene encodes CDR1 SGHDT and CDR2 YYEEEE. This CDR3 is 13 amino acids long. V was trimmed by 0 bases and J by 3 bases, leaving 7 bases between them. CDR3 sequence reads: CASSLAGHYEQYF. DNA of the CDR3: TGTGCCAGCAGCTTGGCCGGTCACTACGAGCAGTACTTC.

This clone was seen a few times. This sequence joins TRBV27 and TRBJ1-3, with a possible D match to TRBD1 (6 bases). The V and J ends lost 6 bases and 2 bases respectively, with 14 bases between them. This CDR3 contains 15 residues. Germline V gene data show CDR1 as MNHEY and CDR2 as SMNVEV (reference sequence). CDR3 in amino acids: CASRPTGRPGNTIYF. CDR3 in DNA: TGTGCCAGCAGGCCTACAGGGCGCCCTGGAAACACCATATATTTT.

The chain couples TRBV30 to TRBJ1-2, with D tentatively TRBD1 (5 bases). Trimming cost V 4 bases and J 2 bases, with 14 bases left between them. CDR3 length: 14 residues. Per germline, CDR1 GTSNPN and CDR2 SVGIG (reference sequence). The CDR3 here is CAWKGPITNYGYTF. Here the CDR3 DNA reads TGTGCCTGGAAGGGGCCCATTACAAACTATGGCTACACCTTC.

The chain combines TRBV28 with TRBJ1-2; D gene ambiguous. V was shortened by 1 base and J by 4 bases, with 10 bases between the two germline ends. Germline V CDR1 and CDR2: MDHEN, SYDVKM. The CDR3 is 14 residues long. This CDR3 is CASSLLRSGYGYTF. Written as DNA, the CDR3 is TGTGCCAGCAGTTTATTGCGGTCTGGCTATGGCTACACCTTC.

The chain links TRBV7-9 to TRBJ1-1, with D hard to call. The CDR3 covers 14 residues. Trimming removed 1 base at V and 1 base at J, with 7 bases between. In germline, CDR1 is SEHNR, CDR2 FQNEAQ (reference sequence). The DNA for the CDR3 is TGTGCCAGCAGCTTAGTCGGGGAGAACACTGAAGCTTTCTTT. It translates to CASSLVGENTEAFF.

The table lists this clone with a count of one. J is TRBJ1-6 and V is TRBV2; possible D gene TRBD1, 6 bases. V was clipped by 2 bases and J by 6 bases, with 23 bases between them. Germline assignment: CDR1 SNHLY and CDR2 FYNNEI. This CDR3 comprises 19 residues. The CDR3 sequence is CASSEPRGGEPRVNSPLHF. The CDR3 DNA follows: TGTGCCAGCAGTGAACCTCGAGGGGGTGAACCTCGGGTTAATTCACCCCTCCACTTT.

J is TRBJ2-7 and V is TRBV2; D is ambiguous. Looked up from germline, CDR1 is SNHLY and CDR2 is FYNNEI. This CDR3 comprises 11 residues. V was trimmed by 6 bases and J by 1 base, leaving 4 bases between them. CDR3 region: CASRSSYEQYF. Written as DNA, the CDR3 is TGTGCCAGCAGGAGTTCCTACGAGCAGTACTTC.

The chain joins TRBV28 to TRBJ1-1; 7 bases agree with TRBD1. Germline loops: CDR1 MDHEN, CDR2 SYDVKM. The CDR3 consists of 13 residues. V gave up 8 bases and J gave up 1 base; unmatched junction bases: 4. CDR3 bases: TGTGCCAGCCTCGCAGGGGGGAACACTGAAGCTTTCTTT. It translates to CASLAGGNTEAFF.

This rearrangement joins TRBV5-5 to TRBJ1-1; D unresolved. Per germline, CDR1 SGHKS and CDR2 YYEKEE (reference sequence). The CDR3 totals 15 residues. Trimming cost V 0 bases and J 1 base, with 10 bases left between them. The CDR3 spells CASSLEAGRNTEAFF. CDR3 DNA sequence: TGTGCCAGCAGCTTGGAGGCTGGGAGGAACACTGAAGCTTTCTTT.

The genes are TRBV19 and TRBJ1-3; no clear D gene. V lost 0 bases to trimming and J lost 7 bases, with 10 bases between them. The CDR3 has 14 residues. Germline V gives CDR1 LNHDA, CDR2 SQIVND (reference sequence). The CDR3 region is CASSIELTGNTIYF. The CDR3 DNA reads as TGTGCCAGTAGTATAGAACTTACCGGGAACACCATATATTTT.

The genes are TRBV7-2 and TRBJ2-1; 9 bases agree with TRBD2. Trimming cost V 1 base and J 10 bases; bases outside gene matches: 11. This CDR3 has 16 residues. Germline V lookup: CDR1 SGHTA, CDR2 FQGNSA. For the CDR3, the DNA is TGTGCCAGCAGCTTAGTAGTAGGGGCCCTAGCGGGAGAGCAGTTCTTC. It translates to CASSLVVGALAGEQFF.

The chain carries TRBV7-9 and TRBJ1-3, with TRBD1 matching over 9 bases. The CDR3 totals 15 residues. V lost 6 bases, J lost 3 bases, and 6 bases stayed unmatched. The germline CDR1 and CDR2 sequences are SEHNR and FQNEAQ (reference sequence). The DNA for the CDR3 is TGTGCCAGCAGACCTTACAGGGGGCTTGGAAACACCATATATTTT. Its protein product is CASRPYRGLGNTIYF. Complete variable domain (other parts from reference TRBV7-9 and TRBJ1-3): DTGVSQNPRHKITKRGQNVTFRCDPISEHNRLYWYRQTLGQGPEFLTYFQNEAQLEKSRLLSDRFSAERPKGSFSTLEIQRTEQGDSAMYLCASRPYRGLGNTIYFGEGSWLTVV.

This chain uses TRBV30 with TRBJ1-1; D not certain. Germline CDR1 and CDR2: GTSNPN and SVGIG (reference sequence). This CDR3 is 11 amino acids long. V lost 5 bases to trimming and J lost 1 base, with 5 bases between them. The CDR3 is CAWGSNTEAFF. The CDR3 bases are TGTGCCTGGGGCTCGAACACTGAAGCTTTCTTT.

V gene TRBV18 combines with J gene TRBJ1-1, with D possibly matching TRBD1 (6 bases). With 3 bases removed from V and 4 bases from J, the gap between germline ends came to 15 bases. Germline V gives CDR1 KGHSH, CDR2 LQKENI. The CDR3 is 15 amino acids. The CDR3 here is CASSPRTEGSTEAFF. In DNA, the CDR3 is TGTGCCAGCTCACCGAGGACAGAGGGGAGCACTGAAGCTTTCTTT. The complete variable domain, with remaining parts taken from reference TRBV18 and TRBJ1-1, reads NAGVMQNPRHLVRRRGQEARLRCSPMKGHSHVYWYRQLPEEGLKFMVYLQKENIIDESGMPKERFSAEFPKEGPSILRIQQVVRGDSAAYFCASSPRTEGSTEAFFGQGTRLTVV.

The rearrangement joins TRBV24-1 to TRBJ1-5; possibly TRBD1 for D (5 bases). The V end was cut by 5 bases, the J end by 1 base, with 11 bases between. The CDR3 extends over 15 amino acids. Germline V lookup: CDR1 KGHDR, CDR2 SFDVKD. CDR3 bases: TGTGCCACCAGTGGCTGGGGGGGAAGCAATCAGCCCCAGCATTTT. Protein sequence: CATSGWGGSNQPQHF.

In this sample, this clone turned up once. This rearrangement joins TRBV28 to TRBJ1-1; 7 bases match TRBD1. CDR1 MDHEN and CDR2 SYDVKM come from the germline V gene. V trimming: 6 bases; J trimming: 5 bases; junction bases outside the gene matches: 6. This CDR3 has 13 amino acids. CDR3 amino acids: CASRSTGQTEAFF. For the CDR3, the DNA is TGTGCCAGCAGGTCGACAGGGCAAACTGAAGCTTTCTTT. The full variable domain, rest sourced from reference TRBV28 and TRBJ1-1, is DVKVTQSSRYLVKRTGEKVFLECVQDMDHENMFWYRQDPGLGLRLIYFSYDVKMKEKGDIPEGYSVSREKKERFSLILESASTNQTSMYLCASRSTGQTEAFFGQGTRLTVV.

This rearrangement joins TRBV5-1 to TRBJ2-5; weak D call: TRBD2 (6 bases). V lost 3 bases to trimming and J lost 7 bases, with 13 bases between them. The CDR3 sequence is 13 residues long. Germline CDR1 reads SGHRS; CDR2 reads YFSETQ. The CDR3 DNA reads TGCGCCAGCAGCTCCGGCGGGATGGGGACCCAGTACTTC. Protein sequence: CASSSGGMGTQYF.

The chain recombines TRBV6-1 with TRBJ2-5; D is possibly TRBD1 (5 bases). The CDR3 has 15 amino acids. Germline V lookup: CDR1 MNHNS, CDR2 SASEGT. With 0 bases removed from V and 1 base from J, the gap between germline ends came to 9 bases. DNA of the CDR3: TGTGCCAGCAGTGAAGCTTCGGACACCCAAGAGACCCAGTACTTC. Its protein product is CASSEASDTQETQYF.